This entry lists 27 T cell receptor beta chains sequenced from one sample in a study of blood T cells in healthy people across ages. Through a sample-barcoded 5' primer and a J-beta primer mix, a second PCR was run for roughly 6 to 12 cycles. TCRdb analysed the 5' RACE reads with MiXCR anew, one entry per CDR3 protein. The sample yields around 620,000 distinct CDR3 sequences, approximately 25% seen once. Sample: blood. Receptors were obtained from a woman aged 70 to 79 in good health.

The chain employs TRBV4-3 and TRBJ2-1; no clear D gene. V was trimmed by 0 bases and J by 8 bases, leaving 8 bases between them. Germline V gives CDR1 LGHNA, CDR2 YSLEER. The CDR3 extends over 13 amino acids. As DNA, the CDR3 is TGCGCCAGCAGCCAAGATCTGAAGGATGAGCAGTTCTTC. It is translated as CASSQDLKDEQFF.

This clonotype has just a few counts. One end of the junction fails to match germline, which may point to a read error. The V and J genes are TRBV20-1 and TRBJ2-7; 9 bases are a match to TRBD2. The CDR3 extends over 15 amino acids. Germline CDR1 DFQATT, CDR2 SNEGSKA (reference sequence). Here the CDR3 reads CGADSRNSGGGEQYF. The DNA for the CDR3 is TGCGGTGCCGACAGCCGGAATAGCGGGGGTGGCGAGCAGTACTTC.

The J gene is TRBJ2-5, the V gene TRBV11-2; TRBD2 agrees at 7 bases. Germline V CDR1 and CDR2: SGHAT, FQNNGV. V trimming: 5 bases; J trimming: 3 bases; junction bases outside the gene matches: 12. The CDR3 runs to 16 residues. CDR3 in amino acids: CASSPPISSGKETQYF. The CDR3 DNA reads TGTGCCAGCAGCCCGCCCATATCTAGCGGTAAAGAGACCCAGTACTTC.

There are a few counts of this clonotype. This sequence joins TRBV5-1 and TRBJ1-2; 8 bases are a match to TRBD1. V lost 3 bases to trimming and J lost 7 bases; unmatched junction nucleotides: 11. From germline, CDR1 is SGHRS and CDR2 YFSETQ. This CDR3 is built from 15 residues. The CDR3 spells CASSSGGDRGSGYTF. As DNA, the CDR3 is TGCGCCAGCAGCTCGGGAGGTGACAGGGGCTCTGGCTACACCTTC.

This clonotype was observed a handful of times. V is TRBV5-1 and J is TRBJ2-5; tentatively, D is TRBD2 (5 bases). Germline values: CDR1 SGHRS, CDR2 YFSETQ. This CDR3 is built from 15 residues. V dropped 2 bases and J dropped 4 bases, with 15 bases sitting between them. The CDR3, as DNA: TGCGCCAGCAGCTTCGACGGCAAAGGAGGAGAGACCCAGTACTTC. It is translated as CASSFDGKGGETQYF.

The V and J genes are TRBV4-1 and TRBJ1-4; unclear D gene. With 3 bases removed from V and 4 bases from J, the gap between germline ends came to 9 bases. CDR1 MGHRA and CDR2 YSYEKL come from the germline V gene. This CDR3 has 14 residues. CDR3 sequence: CASSQGGFNEKLFF. The CDR3 DNA reads as TGCGCCAGCAGCCAGGGAGGATTTAATGAAAAACTGTTTTTT.

This chain links TRBV20-1 with TRBJ1-1; perhaps TRBD1 as D (6 bases). The CDR3 runs to 12 residues. In germline, CDR1 is DFQATT, CDR2 SNEGSKA (reference sequence). The germline V and J ends were trimmed by 7 bases and 5 bases, with 14 bases remaining between them. Here the CDR3 DNA reads TGCAGTGTCCCAGGGGCAGGGACTGAAGCTTTCTTT. This encodes CSVPGAGTEAFF.

The V call is TRBV7-8, the J call TRBJ2-1; maybe TRBD1 (6 bases). V was clipped by 4 bases and J by 3 bases, with 16 bases between them. The CDR3 is 16 amino acids. Germline V gene lookup returns CDR1 SGHVS and CDR2 FQNEAQ. This chain's CDR3 is CASSYRGGTFYNEQFF. CDR3 sequence (DNA): TGTGCCAGCAGCTACAGAGGGGGAACCTTCTACAATGAGCAGTTCTTC.

Of note for this clonotype: One base away lies a much larger clone, so this may be a sequencing read error. The chain couples TRBV10-3 to TRBJ1-3, with unresolved D. Trimming shortened V by 6 bases and J by 1 base, and 4 bases separated the two germline ends. The germline V gene encodes CDR1 ENHRY and CDR2 SYGVKD. The CDR3 totals 12 residues. CDR3 in amino acids: CAIRGSGNTIYF. The CDR3 DNA reads as TGTGCCATCAGGGGATCTGGAAACACCATATATTTT.

The sample holds a few counts of this clonotype. The CDR3: CASSDPGANYGYTF. The CDR3 bases are TGTGCCAGCAGCGATCCAGGGGCTAACTATGGCTACACCTTC. This chain links TRBV9 with TRBJ1-2; D is possibly TRBD1 (6 bases). The CDR3 totals 14 residues. With 3 bases removed from V and 0 bases from J, the gap between germline ends came to 9 bases. Germline V lookup: CDR1 SGDLS, CDR2 YYNGEE.

V usage is TRBV6-1 and J usage is TRBJ1-4; D is unresolved. The CDR3 loop spans 12 amino acids. The germline V gene has CDR1 MNHNS and CDR2 SASEGT. The ends were cut back, 1 base at V and 10 bases at J, with 7 bases in the middle. The chain's CDR3 is CASSEGPIKLFF. In nucleotides, the CDR3 is TGTGCCAGCAGTGAAGGACCGATAAAACTGTTTTTT.

The chain employs TRBV6-1 and TRBJ2-2; the match to TRBD1 covers 7 bases. Per the germline V gene, CDR1 is MNHNS and CDR2 is SASEGT. The CDR3 extends over 16 amino acids. V gave up 4 bases and J gave up 0 bases; unmatched junction bases: 5. The CDR3 reads CASSVLGQTNTGELFF. CDR3 DNA sequence: TGTGCCAGCAGTGTGTTGGGACAGACGAACACCGGGGAGCTGTTTTTT.

This clonotype occurred a few times. J is TRBJ2-7 and V is TRBV2; 9 positions match TRBD1. The length of the CDR3 is 14 residues. CDR1 SNHLY and CDR2 FYNNEI come from the germline V gene. Unmatched junction bases numbered 5, after V lost 4 bases and J lost 4 bases. The CDR3 loop is CASSVGTGTYEQYF. The CDR3 DNA follows: TGTGCCAGCAGTGTGGGGACAGGGACTTACGAGCAGTACTTC.

This clonotype was seen more than once but under ten times. The junction differs from germline at one of its ends, possibly a read error. The chain has TRBV29-1 and TRBJ2-4; D remains unclear. This CDR3 is 13 amino acids long. The V gene's germline CDR1 is SQVTM and CDR2 ANQGSEA. The CDR3 sequence: CSVESNAKNIQYF. CDR3 nucleotides: TGCAGCGTTGAGTCTAATGCCAAGAACATTCAGTACTTC.

The V call is TRBV20-1, the J call TRBJ2-5; TRBD2 agrees at 7 bases. The assigned J gene may be wrong: the sequence end matches TRBJ2-7 better. The CDR3 is 12 residues long. Germline V CDR1 and CDR2: DFQATT, SNEGSKA (reference sequence). The CDR3 region is CSAAGLSYEQYF. CDR3 nucleotides: TGCAGTGCCGCGGGACTATCCTACGAGCAGTACTTC.

This clonotype was found many times. The genes are TRBV25-1 and TRBJ1-5; the match to TRBD1 covers 8 bases. Germline CDR1 MGHDK, CDR2 SYGVNS. This CDR3 spans 16 amino acids. J gave up 7 bases and V 2 bases, and 10 bases lay outside the gene matches. In nucleotides, the CDR3 is TGTGCCAGCAGTGAAGGACCAGGGGGCGCCGGGCAGCCCCAGCATTTT. As protein: CASSEGPGGAGQPQHF.

The chain is built from TRBV7-2 and TRBJ1-6; a possible D gene is TRBD1 (5 bases). This CDR3 has 15 residues. Germline CDR1 and CDR2: SGHTA and FQGNSA. V dropped 5 bases and J dropped 10 bases, with 18 bases sitting between them. The CDR3 protein is CASSLWGGYGSPLHF. CDR3 coding DNA: TGTGCCAGCAGCCTCTGGGGGGGTTACGGATCACCCCTCCACTTT.

The genes are TRBV6-2 or TRBV6-3 and TRBJ1-1; 8 bases agree with TRBD1. The CDR3 extends over 14 amino acids. CDR1 and CDR2 from the germline V gene are MNHEY and SVGEGT. Losses at the gene ends were 7 bases for V and 4 bases for J; bases not matched to a gene: 8. DNA for the CDR3: TGTGCCAGCAAGAGAGGCGACAGGGGCACTGAAGCTTTCTTT. Protein sequence: CASKRGDRGTEAFF.

This clonotype was counted between two and nine times. Here the CDR3 omits its conserved ending phenylalanine or tryptophan, so a read error is the likely source. V usage is TRBV27 and J usage is TRBJ2-5; 12 bases match TRBD2. TRBJ2-7 explains the end of the DNA better; the J call may be wrong. This CDR3 comprises 16 residues. CDR1 is MNHEY and CDR2 is SMNVEV in the germline V gene (reference sequence). The CDR3 DNA reads TGTGCCAGCAGTCTAGCGGGGGGGCTTTCCCCCTACGAGCAGTACCTC. Translated: CASSLAGGLSPYEQYL.

The chain links TRBV29-1 to TRBJ2-5, with D hard to call. The closer fit of TRBJ2-1 to the DNA end suggests the J call may be wrong. Germline V lookup: CDR1 SQVTM, CDR2 ANQGSEA. This CDR3 comprises 12 residues. The CDR3 is CSVEVGLGEQFF. Here the CDR3 DNA reads TGCAGCGTTGAGGTGGGTCTCGGTGAGCAGTTCTTC.

This chain connects TRBV18 to TRBJ1-5; D not certain. CDR3 length: 13 residues. Germline V gives CDR1 KGHSH, CDR2 LQKENI. Trimming removed 6 bases at V and 5 bases at J, with 11 bases between. CDR3 sequence (DNA): TGTGCCAGCTCTCCTATGCAAGATCAGCCCCAGCATTTT. Encoded protein: CASSPMQDQPQHF. Supplemented by reference TRBV18 and TRBJ1-5, the full variable domain reads NAGVMQNPRHLVRRRGQEARLRCSPMKGHSHVYWYRQLPEEGLKFMVYLQKENIIDESGMPKERFSAEFPKEGPSILRIQQVVRGDSAAYFCASSPMQDQPQHFGDGTRLSIL.

The V gene is TRBV9, the J gene TRBJ2-5; the match to TRBD2 covers 14 bases. V gave up 1 base and J gave up 5 bases; unmatched junction bases: 4. This CDR3 has 16 amino acids. Germline V gene data show CDR1 as SGDLS and CDR2 as YYNGEE. This chain's CDR3 is CASSVSGTSGGETQYF. CDR3 nucleotide sequence: TGTGCCAGCAGCGTATCCGGGACTAGCGGGGGTGAGACCCAGTACTTC. The full variable domain, with the rest looked up from reference TRBV9 and TRBJ2-5, is DSGVTQTPKHLITATGQRVTLRCSPRSGDLSVYWYQQSLDQGLQFLIQYYNGEERAKGNILERFSAQQFPDLHSELNLSSLELGDSALYFCASSVSGTSGGETQYFGPGTRLLVL.

This clonotype was counted only a few times. This chain joins TRBV6-2 or TRBV6-3 and TRBJ1-2, with D unclear. Trimming took off 4 bases at V and 3 bases at J, with 6 bases between the two ends. The germline gives CDR1 MNHEY, CDR2 SVGEGT. The CDR3 has 12 residues. The CDR3 bases are TGTGCCAGCAGTTCTGACCACTATGGCTACACCTTC. As protein: CASSSDHYGYTF.

Turning to this clonotype: At one of its ends the junction is not consistent with the germline gene, which may arise from a read error. This sequence joins TRBV4-2 and TRBJ1-4; no clear D gene. The germline CDR1 and CDR2 sequences are LGHNA and YNFKEQ. CDR3 length equals 16 residues. The CDR3 sequence: CASSQGFSGNNEELFF. Written as DNA, the CDR3 is TGTGCCAGCAGCCAAGGCTTCTCGGGTAATAATGAAGAACTGTTTTTT.

This clonotype was counted many times. The CDR3, as DNA: TGCAGTGCTAGAGATGAGCGGGGGAAGTTACGCGAGCAGTACTTC. It translates to CSARDERGKLREQYF. This sequence joins TRBV20-1 and TRBJ2-7; 8 positions match TRBD2. Looked up from germline, CDR1 is DFQATT and CDR2 is SNEGSKA (reference sequence). V shed 0 bases, J shed 6 bases, and the junction held 10 bases outside the gene matches. CDR3 length: 15 residues.

J is TRBJ2-4 and V is TRBV6-2 or TRBV6-3, with a tentative D call TRBD2 (5 bases). Germline lookup yields CDR1 MNHEY and CDR2 SVGEGT. The CDR3 totals 17 residues. The ends were cut back, 0 bases at V and 0 bases at J, with 12 bases in the middle. The CDR3 loop is CASSYSTGRLAKNIQYF. Here the CDR3 DNA reads TGTGCCAGCAGTTACTCGACGGGAAGGCTAGCCAAAAACATTCAGTACTTC.

The chain uses TRBV18 and TRBJ1-1; the D gene is possibly TRBD1 (5 bases). The germline CDR1 and CDR2 sequences are KGHSH and LQKENI. Trimming cost V 8 bases and J 0 bases, with 13 bases left between them. This CDR3 is built from 14 residues. In DNA, the CDR3 is TGTGCCAGCCCACGGGACGGGATGAACACTGAAGCTTTCTTT. Amino acid sequence: CASPRDGMNTEAFF. Full variable domain (outside the CDR3, taken from reference TRBV18 and TRBJ1-1): NAGVMQNPRHLVRRRGQEARLRCSPMKGHSHVYWYRQLPEEGLKFMVYLQKENIIDESGMPKERFSAEFPKEGPSILRIQQVVRGDSAAYFCASPRDGMNTEAFFGQGTRLTVV.